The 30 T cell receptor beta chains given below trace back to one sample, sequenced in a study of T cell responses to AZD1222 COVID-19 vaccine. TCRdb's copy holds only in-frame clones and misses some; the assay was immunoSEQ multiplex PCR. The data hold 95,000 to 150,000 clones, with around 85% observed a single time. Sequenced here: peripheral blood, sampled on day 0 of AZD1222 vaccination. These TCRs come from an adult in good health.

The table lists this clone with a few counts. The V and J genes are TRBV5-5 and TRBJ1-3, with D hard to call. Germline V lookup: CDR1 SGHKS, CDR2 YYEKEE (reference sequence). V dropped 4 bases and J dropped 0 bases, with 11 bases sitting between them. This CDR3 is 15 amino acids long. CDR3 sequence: CASSRAPGSGNTIYF. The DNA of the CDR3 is TGTGCCAGCAGCCGAGCCCCAGGCTCTGGAAACACCATATATTTT.

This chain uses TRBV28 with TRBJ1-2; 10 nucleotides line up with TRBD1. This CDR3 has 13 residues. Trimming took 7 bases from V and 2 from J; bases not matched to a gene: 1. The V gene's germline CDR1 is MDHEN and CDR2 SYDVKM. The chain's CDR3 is CASKTGGNYGYTF. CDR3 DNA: TGTGCCAGCAAGACAGGGGGCAACTATGGCTACACCTTC.

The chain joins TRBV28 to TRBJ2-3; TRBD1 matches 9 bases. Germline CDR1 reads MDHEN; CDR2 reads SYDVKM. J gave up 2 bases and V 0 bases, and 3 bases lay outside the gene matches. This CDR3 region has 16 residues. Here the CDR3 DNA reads TGTGCCAGCAGTTTATGGGACAGGGGTTCCACAGATACGCAGTATTTT. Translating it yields CASSLWDRGSTDTQYF.

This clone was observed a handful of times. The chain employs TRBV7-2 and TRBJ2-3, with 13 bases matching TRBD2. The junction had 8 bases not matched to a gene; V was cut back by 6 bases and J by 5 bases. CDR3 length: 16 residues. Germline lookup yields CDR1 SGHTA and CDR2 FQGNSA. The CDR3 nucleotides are TGTGCCAGCAGACGAGGACTAGCGGGGGACCTAGATACGCAGTATTTT. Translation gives CASRRGLAGDLDTQYF. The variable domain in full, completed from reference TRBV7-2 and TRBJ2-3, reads GAGVSQSPSNKVTEKGKDVELRCDPISGHTALYWYRQSLGQGLEFLIYFQGNSAPDKSGLPSDRFSAERTGGSVSTLTIQRTQQEDSAVYLCASRRGLAGDLDTQYFGPGTRLTVL.

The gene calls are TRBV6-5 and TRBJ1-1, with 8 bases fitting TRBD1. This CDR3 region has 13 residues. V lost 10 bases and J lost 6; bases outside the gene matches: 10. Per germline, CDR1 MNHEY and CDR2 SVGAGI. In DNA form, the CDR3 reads TGTGCCACCCTGGACAGGGTGGGAGCTGAAGCTTTCTTT. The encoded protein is CATLDRVGAEAFF.

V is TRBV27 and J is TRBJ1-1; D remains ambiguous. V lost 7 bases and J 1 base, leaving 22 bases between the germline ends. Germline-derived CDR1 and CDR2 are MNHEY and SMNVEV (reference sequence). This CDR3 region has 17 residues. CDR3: CASTPSAAHQPNTEAFF. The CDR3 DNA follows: TGTGCCAGCACCCCCTCCGCAGCCCACCAGCCGAACACTGAAGCTTTCTTT.

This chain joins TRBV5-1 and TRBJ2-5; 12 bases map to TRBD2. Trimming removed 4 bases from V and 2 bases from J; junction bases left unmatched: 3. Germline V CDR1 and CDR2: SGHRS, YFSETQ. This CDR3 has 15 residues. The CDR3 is CASSNGLAGQETQYF. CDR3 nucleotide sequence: TGCGCCAGCAGCAACGGACTAGCGGGACAAGAGACCCAGTACTTC. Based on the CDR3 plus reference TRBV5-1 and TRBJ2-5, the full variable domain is KAGVTQTPRYLIKTRGQQVTLSCSPISGHRSVSWYQQTPGQGLQFLFEYFSETQRNKGNFPGRFSGRQFSNSRSEMNVSTLELGDSALYLCASSNGLAGQETQYFGPGTRLLVL.

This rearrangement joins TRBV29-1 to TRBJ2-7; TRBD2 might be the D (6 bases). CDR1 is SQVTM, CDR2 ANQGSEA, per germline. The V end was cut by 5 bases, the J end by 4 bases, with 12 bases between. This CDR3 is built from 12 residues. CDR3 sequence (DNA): TGCAGCGTTAGCGGGCCAAATTACGAGCAGTACTTC. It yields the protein CSVSGPNYEQYF.

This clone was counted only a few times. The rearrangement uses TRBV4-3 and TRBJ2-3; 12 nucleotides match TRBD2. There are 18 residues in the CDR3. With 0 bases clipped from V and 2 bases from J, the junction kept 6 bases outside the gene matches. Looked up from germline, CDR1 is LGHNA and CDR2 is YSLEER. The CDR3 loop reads CASSQDRLAGAFTDTQYF. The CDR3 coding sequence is TGCGCCAGCAGCCAAGATCGACTAGCGGGGGCCTTCACAGATACGCAGTATTTT.

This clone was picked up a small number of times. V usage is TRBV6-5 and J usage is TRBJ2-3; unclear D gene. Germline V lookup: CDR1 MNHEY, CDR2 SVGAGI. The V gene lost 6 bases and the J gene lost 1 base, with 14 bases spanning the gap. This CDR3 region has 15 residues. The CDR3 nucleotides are TGTGCCAGCAGAGCAACTGAGGCAGGCACAGATACGCAGTATTTT. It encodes CASRATEAGTDTQYF.

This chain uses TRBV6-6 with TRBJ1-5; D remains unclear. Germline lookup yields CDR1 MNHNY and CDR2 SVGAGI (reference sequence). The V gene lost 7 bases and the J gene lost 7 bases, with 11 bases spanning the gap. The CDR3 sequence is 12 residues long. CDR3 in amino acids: CASNPVGQPQHF. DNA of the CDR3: TGTGCCAGCAACCCGGTCGGGCAGCCCCAGCATTTT.

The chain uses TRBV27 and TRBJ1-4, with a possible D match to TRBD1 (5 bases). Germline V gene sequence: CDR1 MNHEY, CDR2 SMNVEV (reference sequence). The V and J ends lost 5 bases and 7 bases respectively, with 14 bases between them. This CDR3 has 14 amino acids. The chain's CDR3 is CASSIRAFGEKLFF. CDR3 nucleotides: TGTGCCAGCAGTATCAGGGCTTTTGGTGAAAAACTGTTTTTT. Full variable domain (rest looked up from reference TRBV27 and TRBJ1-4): EAQVTQNPRYLITVTGKKLTVTCSQNMNHEYMSWYRQDPGLGLRQIYYSMNVEVTDKGDVPEGYKVSRKEKRNFPLILESPSPNQTSLYFCASSIRAFGEKLFFGSGTQLSVL.

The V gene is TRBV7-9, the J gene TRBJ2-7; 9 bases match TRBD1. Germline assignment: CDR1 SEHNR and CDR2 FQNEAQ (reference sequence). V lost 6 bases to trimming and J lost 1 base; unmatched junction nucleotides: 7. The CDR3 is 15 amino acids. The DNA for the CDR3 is TGTGCCAGCAGACGGCCGGGACAGGGTTCCTACGAGCAGTACTTC. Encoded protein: CASRRPGQGSYEQYF.

The DNA of the CDR3 is TGTGCCAGCAGCGGTCAGCGGGGGGGCCTCGACGAGCAGTACTTC. Residues: CASSGQRGGLDEQYF. The chain carries TRBV3-1 (or the pseudogene TRBV3-2) and TRBJ2-7, with 10 positions matching TRBD2. Trimming removed 5 bases from V and 5 bases from J; junction bases left unmatched: 9. This CDR3 comprises 15 residues. Per the germline V gene, CDR1 is LGHDT and CDR2 is YNNKEL (reference sequence).

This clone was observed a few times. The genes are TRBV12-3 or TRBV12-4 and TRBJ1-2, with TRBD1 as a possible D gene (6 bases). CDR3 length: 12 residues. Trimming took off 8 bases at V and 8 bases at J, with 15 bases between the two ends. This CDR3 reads CASHTGRMGYTF. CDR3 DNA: TGTGCCAGCCACACAGGGCGAATGGGCTACACCTTC.

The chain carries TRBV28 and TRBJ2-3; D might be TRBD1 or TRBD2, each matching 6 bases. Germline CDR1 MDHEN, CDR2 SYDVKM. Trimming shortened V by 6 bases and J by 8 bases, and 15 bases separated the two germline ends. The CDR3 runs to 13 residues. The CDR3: CASRGGLSGTQYF. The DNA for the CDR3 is TGTGCCAGCAGGGGGGGCCTTAGCGGTACGCAGTATTTT.

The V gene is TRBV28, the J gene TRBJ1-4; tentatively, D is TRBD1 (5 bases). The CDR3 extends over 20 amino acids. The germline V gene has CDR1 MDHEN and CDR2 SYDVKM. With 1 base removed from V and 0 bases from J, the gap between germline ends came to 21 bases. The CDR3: CASSLSFGRDVDATNEKLFF. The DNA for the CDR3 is TGTGCCAGCAGTTTATCCTTTGGAAGGGACGTGGATGCAACTAATGAAAAACTGTTTTTT. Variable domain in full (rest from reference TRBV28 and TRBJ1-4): DVKVTQSSRYLVKRTGEKVFLECVQDMDHENMFWYRQDPGLGLRLIYFSYDVKMKEKGDIPEGYSVSREKKERFSLILESASTNQTSMYLCASSLSFGRDVDATNEKLFFGSGTQLSVL.

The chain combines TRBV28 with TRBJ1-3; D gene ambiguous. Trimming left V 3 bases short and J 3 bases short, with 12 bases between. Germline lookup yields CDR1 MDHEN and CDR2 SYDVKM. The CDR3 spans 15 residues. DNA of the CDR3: TGTGCCAGCAGTTTCATAGGCAGTGTTGGAAACACCATATATTTT. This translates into CASSFIGSVGNTIYF.

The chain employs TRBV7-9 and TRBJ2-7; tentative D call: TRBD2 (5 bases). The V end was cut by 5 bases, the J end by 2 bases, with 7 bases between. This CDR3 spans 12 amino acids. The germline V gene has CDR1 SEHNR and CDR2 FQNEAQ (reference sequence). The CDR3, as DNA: TGTGCCAGCAGCCCGGGGACCTACGAGCAGTACTTC. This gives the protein CASSPGTYEQYF.

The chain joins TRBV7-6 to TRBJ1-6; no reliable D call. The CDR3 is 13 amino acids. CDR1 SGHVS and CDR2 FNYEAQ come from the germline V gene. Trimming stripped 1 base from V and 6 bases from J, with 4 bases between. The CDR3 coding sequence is TGTGCCAGCAGCTTAGGTGGTAATTCACCCCTCCACTTT. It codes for CASSLGGNSPLHF.

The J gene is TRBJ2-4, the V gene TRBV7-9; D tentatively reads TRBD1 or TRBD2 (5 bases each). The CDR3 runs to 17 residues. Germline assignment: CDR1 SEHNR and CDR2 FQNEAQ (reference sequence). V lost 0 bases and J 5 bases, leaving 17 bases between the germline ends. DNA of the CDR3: TGTGCCAGCAGCTTAGCGCTGGGGGTCCGCATTCAAAACATTCAGTACTTC. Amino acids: CASSLALGVRIQNIQYF.

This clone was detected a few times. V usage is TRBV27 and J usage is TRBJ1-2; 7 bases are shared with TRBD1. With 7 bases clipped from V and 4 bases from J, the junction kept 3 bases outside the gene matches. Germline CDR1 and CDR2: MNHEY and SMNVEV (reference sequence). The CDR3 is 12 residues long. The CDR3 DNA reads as TGTGCCAGCAAAGGGACAGTCTATGGCTACACCTTC. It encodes CASKGTVYGYTF.

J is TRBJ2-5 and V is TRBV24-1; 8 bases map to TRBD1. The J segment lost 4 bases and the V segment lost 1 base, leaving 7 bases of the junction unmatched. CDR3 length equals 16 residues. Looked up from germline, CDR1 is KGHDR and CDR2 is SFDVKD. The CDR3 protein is CATSDFVGTGRETQYF. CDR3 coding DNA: TGTGCCACCAGTGATTTTGTTGGGACAGGACGAGAGACCCAGTACTTC.

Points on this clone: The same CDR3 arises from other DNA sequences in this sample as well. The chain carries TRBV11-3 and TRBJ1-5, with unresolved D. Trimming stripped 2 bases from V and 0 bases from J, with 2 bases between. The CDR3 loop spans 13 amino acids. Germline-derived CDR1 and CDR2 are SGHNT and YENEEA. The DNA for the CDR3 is TGTGCCAGCAGCTTAAGTAGCAATCAGCCCCAGCATTTT. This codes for CASSLSSNQPQHF.

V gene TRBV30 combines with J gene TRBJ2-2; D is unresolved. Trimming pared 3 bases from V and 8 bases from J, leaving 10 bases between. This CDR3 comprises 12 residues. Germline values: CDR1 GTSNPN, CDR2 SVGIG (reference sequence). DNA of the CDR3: TGTGCCTGGAGCCTTCTATCTGGGGAGCTGTTTTTT. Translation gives CAWSLLSGELFF. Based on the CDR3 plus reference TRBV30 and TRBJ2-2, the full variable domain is SQTIHQWPATLVQPVGSPLSLECTVEGTSNPNLYWYRQAAGRGLQLLFYSVGIGQISSEVPQNLSASRPQDRQFILSSKKLLLSDSGFYLCAWSLLSGELFFGEGSRLTVL.

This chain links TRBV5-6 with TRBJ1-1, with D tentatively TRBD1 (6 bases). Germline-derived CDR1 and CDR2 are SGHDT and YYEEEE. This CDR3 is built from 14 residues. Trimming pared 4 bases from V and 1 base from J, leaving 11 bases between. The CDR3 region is CASSDRPPNTEAFF. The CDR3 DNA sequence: TGTGCCAGCAGCGACAGGCCGCCGAACACTGAAGCTTTCTTT.

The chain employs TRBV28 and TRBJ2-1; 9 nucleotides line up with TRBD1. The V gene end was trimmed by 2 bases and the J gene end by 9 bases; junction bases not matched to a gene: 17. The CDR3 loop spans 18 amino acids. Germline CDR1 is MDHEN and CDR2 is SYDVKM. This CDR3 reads CASSLRHRAGQGYFEQFF. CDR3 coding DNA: TGTGCCAGCAGTTTACGGCATCGTGCGGGACAGGGATATTTTGAGCAGTTCTTC.

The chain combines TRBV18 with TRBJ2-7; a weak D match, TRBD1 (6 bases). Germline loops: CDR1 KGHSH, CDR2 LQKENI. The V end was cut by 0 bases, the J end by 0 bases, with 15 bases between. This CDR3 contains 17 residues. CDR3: CASSPPSRGGSSYEQYF. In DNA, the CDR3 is TGTGCCAGCTCACCACCGAGCAGGGGTGGTAGCTCCTACGAGCAGTACTTC.

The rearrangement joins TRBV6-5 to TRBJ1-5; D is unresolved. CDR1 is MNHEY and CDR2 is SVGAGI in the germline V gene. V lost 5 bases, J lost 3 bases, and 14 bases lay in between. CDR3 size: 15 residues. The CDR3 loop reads CASSPLEGNNQPQHF. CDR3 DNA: TGTGCCAGCAGTCCTCTGGAGGGAAACAATCAGCCCCAGCATTTT.

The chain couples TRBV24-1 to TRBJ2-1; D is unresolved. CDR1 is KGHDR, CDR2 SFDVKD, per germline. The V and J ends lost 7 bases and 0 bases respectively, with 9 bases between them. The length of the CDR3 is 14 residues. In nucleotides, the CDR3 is TGTGCCACCAGAGACGGTAGCTCCTACAATGAGCAGTTCTTC. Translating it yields CATRDGSSYNEQFF.